Following are 24 T cell receptor beta chains from one sample sequenced in a study of CD8 T cells in ankylosing spondylitis. Their antigen targets remain unknown. General study points: Eight or nine highly homologous variants formed a TCR beta motif that appeared characteristic of ankylosing spondylitis blood.

TCRdb recomputed calls from the 5' RACE reads with MiXCR, one row per CDR3 protein. The sample yields about 210,000 distinct CDR3 sequences, approximately 7.3% seen once. The sample consisted of blood, either unsorted or a sorted T cell fraction (not recorded which). The receptors derive from a male donor with ankylosing spondylitis.

This clonotype was observed at least ten times. The V gene is TRBV5-1, the J gene TRBJ2-7; 7 nucleotides line up with TRBD1. CDR3 size: 14 residues. Trimming took 4 bases from V and 5 from J; bases not matched to a gene: 9. Germline CDR1 SGHRS, CDR2 YFSETQ. CDR3 sequence reads: CASSDGYRGDEQYF. CDR3 nucleotides: TGCGCCAGCAGCGATGGCTACAGGGGAGACGAGCAGTACTTC.

The chain combines TRBV6-5 with TRBJ1-2, with 7 bases aligning to TRBD1. Trimming cost V 0 bases and J 8 bases; bases outside gene matches: 9. The CDR3 consists of 15 residues. Germline values: CDR1 MNHEY, CDR2 SVGAGI. CDR3 in amino acids: CASSYSGRGVEGYTF. The CDR3 DNA follows: TGTGCCAGCAGTTACTCGGGCAGGGGGGTGGAGGGCTACACCTTC.

V gene TRBV12-3 or TRBV12-4 combines with J gene TRBJ2-1; D may be TRBD2 (5 bases). This CDR3 spans 16 amino acids. Trimming shortened V by 6 bases and J by 0 bases, and 15 bases separated the two germline ends. CDR3 residues: CASSGGLASSYNEQFF. The CDR3 coding sequence is TGTGCCAGCAGCGGTGGACTGGCCAGCTCCTACAATGAGCAGTTCTTC.

In this sample, this clonotype turned up many times. V and J are TRBV29-1 and TRBJ1-1; the D is unclear. V lost 2 bases and J lost 7, with 8 bases in between. CDR1 SQVTM and CDR2 ANQGSEA come from the germline V gene. The CDR3 consists of 11 residues. CDR3 region: CSVEWFGEAFF. Written as DNA, the CDR3 is TGCAGCGTTGAATGGTTTGGTGAAGCTTTCTTT.

This clonotype came up many times. The CDR3 DNA sequence: TGTGCCAGCAGCTTAGGTCCGAAGGCCTACGAGCAGTACTTC. Amino acids: CASSLGPKAYEQYF. The rearrangement uses TRBV11-2 and TRBJ2-7; D unresolved. Germline CDR1 SGHAT, CDR2 FQNNGV. This CDR3 is built from 14 residues. Between the trimmed V and J ends, which lost 1 base and 2 bases, there was a span of 9 bases. Together with reference TRBV11-2 and TRBJ2-7, the CDR3 gives the full variable domain: EAGVAQSPRYKIIEKRQSVAFWCNPISGHATLYWYQQILGQGPKLLIQFQNNGVVDDSQLPKDRFSAERLKGVDSTLKIQPAKLEDSAVYLCASSLGPKAYEQYFGPGTRLTVT.

This clonotype was seen ten or more times. This chain joins TRBV27 and TRBJ1-1, with 8 positions matching TRBD1. V shed 6 bases, J shed 8 bases, and the junction held 14 bases outside the gene matches. CDR3 length: 15 residues. Germline CDR1 is MNHEY and CDR2 is SMNVEV (reference sequence). The CDR3 region has the DNA TGTGCCAGCAGCCCCATCGGGACAGGATCGCCAGAAGCTTTCTTT. Translating it yields CASSPIGTGSPEAFF.

The chain combines TRBV3-1 with TRBJ1-4, with a weak D call TRBD1 (5 bases). The CDR3 is 19 amino acids. V was pared by 4 bases and J by 0 bases, with 21 bases between. Germline CDR1 LGHDT, CDR2 YNNKEL (reference sequence). The CDR3 coding sequence is TGTGCCAGCAGCCTCCGGACAACCGACCTTGTAGCAACTAATGAAAAACTGTTTTTT. It specifies CASSLRTTDLVATNEKLFF. The whole variable domain, filled in from reference TRBV3-1 and TRBJ1-4, reads DTAVSQTPKYLVTQMGNDKSIKCEQNLGHDTMYWYKQDSKKFLKIMFSYNNKELIINETVPNRFSPKSPDKAHLNLHINSLELGDSAVYFCASSLRTTDLVATNEKLFFGSGTQLSVL.

The chain combines TRBV7-8 with TRBJ2-1; the match to TRBD2 covers 7 bases. Trimming took 3 bases from V and 5 from J; bases not matched to a gene: 4. The V gene's germline CDR1 is SGHVS and CDR2 FQNEAQ. There are 14 residues in the CDR3. CDR3 sequence: CASSLERDNNEQFF. CDR3 coding DNA: TGTGCCAGCAGCTTGGAGCGGGATAACAATGAGCAGTTCTTC.

This clonotype has only a few counts. V usage is TRBV4-2 and J usage is TRBJ2-7; 7 nucleotides agree with TRBD2. The CDR3 has 15 residues. From germline, CDR1 is LGHNA and CDR2 YNFKEQ. Losses at the gene ends were 0 bases for V and 0 bases for J; bases not matched to a gene: 2. Here the CDR3 DNA reads TGTGCCAGCAGCCAAGATCCGGGGGGCTCCTACGAGCAGTACTTC. It yields the protein CASSQDPGGSYEQYF.

Of note for this clonotype: Being one base from a much bigger clone, this may be a read error. This chain links TRBV29-1 with TRBJ1-2; no clear D. Germline lookup yields CDR1 SQVTM and CDR2 ANQGSEA. The CDR3 is 12 residues long. V dropped 1 base and J dropped 5 bases, with 8 bases sitting between them. CDR3 in amino acids: CSVEGGLYGYTF. Written as DNA, the CDR3 is TGCAGCGTTGAAGGAGGCCTTTATGGCTACACCTTC. Filled out from reference TRBV29-1 and TRBJ1-2, the complete variable domain reads SAVISQKPSRDICQRGTSLTIQCQVDSQVTMMFWYRQQPGQSLTLIATANQGSEATYESGFVIDKFPISRPNLTFSTLTVSNMSPEDSSIYLCSVEGGLYGYTFGSGTRLTVV.

This clonotype was observed at least ten times. The chain carries TRBV11-2 and TRBJ1-2, with D possibly being TRBD1 (5 bases). The CDR3 has 14 residues. Germline values: CDR1 SGHAT, CDR2 FQNNGV. Trimming left V 5 bases short and J 3 bases short, with 13 bases between. Here the CDR3 reads CASSLGKGHYGYTF. For the CDR3, the DNA is TGTGCCAGCAGCCTCGGGAAGGGACACTATGGCTACACCTTC.

This clonotype was seen a few times. The CDR3 bases are TGTGCCAGCAGCTTAACCCTCAGGGATGAAAAACTGTTTTTT. Translating gives CASSLTLRDEKLFF. J is TRBJ1-4 and V is TRBV7-6, with D tentatively TRBD1 (5 bases). Per germline, CDR1 SGHVS and CDR2 FNYEAQ. This CDR3 is 14 amino acids long. V lost 2 bases and J lost 6, with 10 bases in between.

This clonotype was found many times. The chain employs TRBV20-1 and TRBJ1-2; a weak D match, TRBD1 (5 bases). This CDR3 region has 10 residues. Germline loops: CDR1 DFQATT, CDR2 SNEGSKA (reference sequence). Trimming removed 5 bases at V and 6 bases at J, with 7 bases between. This CDR3 is CSAPRDGYTF. CDR3 nucleotides: TGCAGTGCTCCCAGGGATGGCTACACCTTC.

In this sample, this clonotype turned up a few times. The chain links TRBV29-1 to TRBJ1-2, with a weak D call TRBD1 (6 bases). V was clipped by 3 bases and J by 4 bases, with 15 bases between them. Looked up from germline, CDR1 is SQVTM and CDR2 is ANQGSEA. CDR3 length: 14 residues. The CDR3 bases are TGCAGCGTTGAGGTGGGACATCCTCTCTATGGCTACACCTTC. It is translated as CSVEVGHPLYGYTF.

This clonotype was found many times. The J gene is TRBJ1-1, the V gene TRBV6-1; the D is unclear. This CDR3 contains 16 residues. Trimming pared 3 bases from V and 7 bases from J, leaving 21 bases between. CDR1 is MNHNS, CDR2 SASEGT, per germline. DNA of the CDR3: TGTGCCAGCAGTGACCCGTTTAGCGGCGAAGAATTTGAAGCTTTCTTT. Translating it yields CASSDPFSGEEFEAFF.

The chain links TRBV9 to TRBJ2-2; D gene ambiguous. Trimming took off 0 bases at V and 3 bases at J, with 3 bases between the two ends. This CDR3 spans 13 amino acids. Germline CDR1 reads SGDLS; CDR2 reads YYNGEE. The CDR3 loop reads CASSVVDTGELFF. CDR3 nucleotide sequence: TGTGCCAGCAGCGTAGTGGACACCGGGGAGCTGTTTTTT.

This clonotype was seen ten or more times. A read error may produce the germline difference seen at one junction end. The V gene is TRBV28, the J gene TRBJ2-7, with 10 nucleotides matching TRBD1. In germline, CDR1 is MDHEN, CDR2 SYDVKM. The CDR3 sequence is 14 residues long. The CDR3 reads CASRWDRGSSEQYF. CDR3 nucleotides: TGTGCCAGCAGGTGGGACAGGGGATCCTCCGAGCAGTACTTC.

This clonotype was seen ten or more times. This chain joins TRBV6-5 and TRBJ1-2; D possibly corresponds to TRBD1 (5 bases). CDR3 size: 11 residues. Germline V gene data show CDR1 as MNHEY and CDR2 as SVGAGI. V lost 8 bases and J lost 5, with 9 bases in between. The CDR3 DNA reads TGTGCCAGCCGGACATTATATGGCTACACCTTC. Residues: CASRTLYGYTF.

Only a few counts were recorded for this clonotype. This chain uses TRBV6-1 with TRBJ2-7; TRBD1 is a possible D gene (6 bases). The length of the CDR3 is 15 residues. The germline V gene has CDR1 MNHNS and CDR2 SASEGT. Trimming pared 6 bases from V and 0 bases from J, leaving 15 bases between. CDR3: CASSDGQLSSYEQYF. The CDR3, as DNA: TGTGCCAGCAGCGACGGACAGCTTAGCTCCTACGAGCAGTACTTC.

The J gene is TRBJ1-1, the V gene TRBV2, with TRBD1 matching 8 bases. The length of the CDR3 is 15 residues. The ends lost 6 bases at V and 0 bases at J; junction bases unmatched: 6. Germline V gives CDR1 SNHLY, CDR2 FYNNEI. CDR3 nucleotides: TGTGCCAGCAGATATCACAGGGGGATGAACACTGAAGCTTTCTTT. Amino acid sequence: CASRYHRGMNTEAFF. Full variable domain (missing parts from reference TRBV2 and TRBJ1-1): EPEVTQTPSHQVTQMGQEVILRCVPISNHLYFYWYRQILGQKVEFLVSFYNNEISEKSEIFDDQFSVERPDGSNFTLKIRSTKLEDSAMYFCASRYHRGMNTEAFFGQGTRLTVV.

Many counts were recorded for this clonotype. The CDR3 nucleotides read TGCGCCAGCAGCCAAGATTGGGGGGGTATGGGCTACGAGCAGTACTTC. Its protein product is CASSQDWGGMGYEQYF. The V gene is TRBV4-3, the J gene TRBJ2-7; 7 nucleotides align to TRBD2. The CDR3 is 16 amino acids. The germline CDR1 and CDR2 sequences are LGHNA and YSLEER. V trimming: 0 bases; J trimming: 3 bases; junction bases outside the gene matches: 8.

The table lists this clonotype with a few counts. This chain uses TRBV18 with TRBJ2-3, with D maybe TRBD1 (6 bases). Germline loops: CDR1 KGHSH, CDR2 LQKENI. V gave up 5 bases and J gave up 5 bases, with 14 bases separating them. The CDR3 contains 14 residues. The CDR3 DNA sequence: TGTGCCAGCTCAACAAATCAGGGGCGAGATACGCAGTATTTT. It yields the protein CASSTNQGRDTQYF.

This clonotype was seen many times. V usage is TRBV6-2 or TRBV6-3 and J usage is TRBJ2-1, with D perhaps matching TRBD2 (5 bases). This CDR3 comprises 14 residues. Germline CDR1 and CDR2: MNHEY and SVGEGT. CDR3: CAVPGGTGFNEQFF. The CDR3 nucleotides are TGTGCTGTTCCTGGTGGTACGGGGTTTAATGAGCAGTTCTTC.

This clonotype was recorded at least ten times. The CDR3 DNA reads as TGTGCCAGCAGCTTAGTAGCGGGGGACACCTACGAGCAGTACTTC. Its translation is CASSLVAGDTYEQYF. The chain uses TRBV7-2 and TRBJ2-7; 9 positions agree with TRBD2. Germline CDR1 SGHTA, CDR2 FQGNSA. There are 15 residues in the CDR3. With 1 base clipped from V and 2 bases from J, the junction kept 3 bases outside the gene matches.